The rows below give T cell receptor beta chains drawn from one sample of a study of molecular identifiers for immune sequencing clone quantification. In TCRdb, the PCR reads were re-called with MiXCR into one record per CDR3 protein. The table includes some 680,000 distinct CDR3 sequences, about 25% detected once. Sequenced material: naive CD8+ T cells from blood, with Jurkat cell RNA spiked in. These receptors were obtained from a human donor in good health. Some libraries in this study had Jurkat cell RNA spiked in. The CDR3 runs from the conserved cysteine through the conserved F or W. D genes are given only for firm matches. The listing skips clone size in some rows; elsewhere it reads once, few, many or a size class.

J gene | D gene | V gene | clone size | CDR3 DNA | CDR3 protein
TRBJ2-2 | - | TRBV6-5 | - | TGTGCCAGCAGCGCCTCCCTCACCGGGGAGCTGTTTTTT | CASSASLTGELFF
TRBJ1-6 | - | TRBV6-2/TRBV6-3 | - | TGTGCCAGCGCTGGAGGATGGGATTCACCCCTCCACTTT | CASAGGWDSPLHF
TRBJ2-3 | - | TRBV5-1 | - | TGCGCCAGCAGCTTGGGTTGGGGACCCACAGATACGCAGTATTTT | CASSLGWGPTDTQYF
TRBJ2-5 | - | TRBV6-5 | many | TGTGCCAGCAGTTACCTCGCCAGCGGGCGAGAGACCCAGTACTTC | CASSYLASGRETQYF
TRBJ2-3 | - | TRBV13 | many | TGTGCCAGCAGCTCCGGTAGCGGACCAGATACGCAGTATTTT | CASSSGSGPDTQYF
TRBJ2-1 | TRBD2 | TRBV27 | - | TGTGCCAGCAGTAAACTAGCGGGAGGGTACAATGAGCAGTTCTTC | CASSKLAGGYNEQFF
TRBJ1-5 | - | TRBV6-6 | many | TGTGCCAGCACCCGGAATAAAGGCAACCAGCCCCAGCATTTT | CASTRNKGNQPQHF
TRBJ1-6 | TRBD1 | TRBV6-5 | - | TGTGCCAGCAGCGGGGACAGTCACCCCTATAATTCACCCCTCCACTTT | CASSGDSHPYNSPLHF
TRBJ1-3 | - | TRBV13 | - | TGTGCCAGCAGCTTTGGTAGCAGAATCACATCTGGAAACACCATATATTTT | CASSFGSRITSGNTIYF
TRBJ1-4 | TRBD1 | TRBV12-3/TRBV12-4 | - | TGTGCCAGCAGCCTGACAGGGAGGGGTGAAGAACTGTTTTTT | CASSLTGRGEELFF
TRBJ2-3 | - | TRBV9 | many | TGTGCCAGCAGCGCCCTCTTCACAGATACGCAGTATTTT | CASSALFTDTQYF
TRBJ2-7 | TRBD1 | TRBV29-1 | many | TGCAGCGTTGAAGATCGACAGGGAAGCTACGAGCAGTACTTC | CSVEDRQGSYEQYF
TRBJ2-3 | - | TRBV4-1 | few | TGCGCCAGCAGCCAAGAACCCATCTACACAGATACGCAGTATTTT | CASSQEPIYTDTQYF
TRBJ1-1 | - | TRBV7-2 | - | TGTGCCAGCAGCTTATTCCGGGGCAGTGGAACTGAAGCTTTCTTT | CASSLFRGSGTEAFF
TRBJ1-1 | TRBD1 | TRBV7-9 | - | TGTACCAGCAGCTTAGTGTCAGGGGGCACTGAAGCTTTCTTT | CTSSLVSGGTEAFF
TRBJ1-1 | TRBD1 | TRBV10-3 | many | TGTGCCATCAGTGGAAAGGGGGCAGACACTGAAGCTTTCTTT | CAISGKGADTEAFF
TRBJ2-7 | - | TRBV2 | - | TGTGCCAGCAAGGTCTCGGCGTGCTACGAGCAGTACTTC | CASKVSACYEQYF
TRBJ1-1 | - | TRBV19 | few | TGTGCCAGTAGGCCTGGGGCGAACACTGAAGCTTTCTTT | CASRPGANTEAFF
TRBJ1-1 | TRBD1 | TRBV7-9 | - | TGTGCCAGCAGCCCACAGACAGGGGAGAAGAACACTGAAGCTTTCTTT | CASSPQTGEKNTEAFF
TRBJ1-1 | - | TRBV7-9 | many | TGTGCCAGCAGCTTAGTTTTCACTGGGACTGAAGCTTTCTTT | CASSLVFTGTEAFF
TRBJ2-1 | TRBD2 | TRBV12-3/TRBV12-4 | few | TGTGCCAGCAGTTTAGAAGGCGGGAGGGCCGGTGAGCAGTTCTTC | CASSLEGGRAGEQFF
TRBJ2-3 | - | TRBV7-2 | many | TGTGCCAGCAGCGAGACCGGACCGAGCGGAGATACGCAGTATTTT | CASSETGPSGDTQYF
TRBJ2-2 | - | TRBV5-1 | many | TGCGCCAGCAGCTTGAAAATAAACACCGGGGAGCTGTTTTTT | CASSLKINTGELFF
TRBJ2-5 | - | TRBV7-6 | many | TGTGCCAGCAGCTTAGCCTTCCAAGAGACCCAGTACTTC | CASSLAFQETQYF
TRBJ2-3 | TRBD1 | TRBV7-9 | many | TGTGCCAGCAGCCCACTACCGGGACAGCAGTTCACAGATACGCAGTATTTT | CASSPLPGQQFTDTQYF
TRBJ2-3 | - | TRBV11-2 | many | TGTGCCAGCAGCTTAGGGGCGGGGATGCCAGATACGCAGTATTTT | CASSLGAGMPDTQYF
TRBJ2-2 | TRBD2 | TRBV3-1 | many | TGTGCCAGCAGCCCCCGCCTAGCGGAAAACACCGGGGAGCTGTTTTTT | CASSPRLAENTGELFF
TRBJ2-1 | - | TRBV4-2 | - | TGTGCCAGCAGCCCGGGTCAGGGACCCGTTGACTACAATGAGCAGATCTTC | CASSPGQGPVDYNEQIF
TRBJ1-1 | - | TRBV18 | many | TGTGCCAGCTCACCACCGTCAGGAAACACTGAAGCTTTCTTT | CASSPPSGNTEAFF
TRBJ2-1 | - | TRBV12-3/TRBV12-4 | few | TGTGCCAGCAGTTTAAGGGGCGGGGTGACATCTAATGAGCAGTTCTTC | CASSLRGGVTSNEQFF
TRBJ1-6 | - | TRBV6-5 | - | TGTGCCTTCGCGCCGGAGGGCTCACCCCTCCACTTT | CAFAPEGSPLHF
TRBJ2-3 | - | TRBV10-3 | - | TGTGCCATCAGTGAGATGCCCCTCCCAACAGATACGCAGTATTTT | CAISEMPLPTDTQYF
TRBJ2-3 | TRBD2 | TRBV3-1 | few | TGTGCCAGCAGCCTCTCAGGACTAGCGACAGATACGCAGTATTTT | CASSLSGLATDTQYF
TRBJ2-7 | TRBD2 | TRBV13 | few | TGTGCCAGCAGCCCAACTAGCGACTCCTACGAGCAGTACTTC | CASSPTSDSYEQYF
TRBJ1-4 | - | TRBV4-3 | few | TGCGCCAGCAGCCAAGATGGGCAGCGCCCACGAGCTAATGAAAAACTGTTTTTT | CASSQDGQRPRANEKLFF
TRBJ2-3 | - | TRBV27 | once | TGTGCCAGCAGTTTGCGGTTGACAGACGGGGGAGATGCGCAGTATTTT | CASSLRLTDGGDAQYF
TRBJ2-7 | TRBD1 | TRBV29-1 | many | TGCAGCGCCTTACAGGGGGGATACGAGCAGTACTTC | CSALQGGYEQYF
TRBJ2-3 | - | TRBV7-9 | many | TGTGCCAGCAGCCCGGACGCCACAGATACGCAGTATTTT | CASSPDATDTQYF
TRBJ2-7 | - | TRBV7-9 | - | TGTGCCAGCAGCTTAGTTCAGTTCGGAGAGTTTGGGGGCGAGCGGTACTTC | CASSLVQFGEFGGERYF
TRBJ2-5 | - | TRBV7-9 | - | TGTGCCAGCAGCCTCTGGGAACTGGACCAAGAGACCCAGTACTTC | CASSLWELDQETQYF
TRBJ2-3 | TRBD2 | TRBV9 | - | TGTGCCAGCAGCGTAGTTGGGACTAGCGGAGATTCGCAGTATTTT | CASSVVGTSGDSQYF
TRBJ1-2 | - | TRBV5-5 | few | TGTGCCAGCAGCTTTGCCCGGACAGCTAACTATGGCTACACCTTC | CASSFARTANYGYTF
TRBJ2-7 | TRBD1 | TRBV5-1 | many | TGCGCCAGCAGCTTGGTCCAGGGGGCTTTCTACGAGCAGTACTTC | CASSLVQGAFYEQYF
TRBJ2-2 | - | TRBV6-1 | few | TGTGCCAGCCTAGGGACCGGGGAGCTGTTTTTT | CASLGTGELFF
TRBJ2-7 | TRBD1 | TRBV7-2 | few | TGTGCCAGCAGCTTATGGACAGGGGAATACGAGCAGTACTTC | CASSLWTGEYEQYF
TRBJ2-7 | - | TRBV18 | - | TGTGCCAGCTCGTCCAGTGAATCCTACGAGCAGTACTTC | CASSSSESYEQYF
TRBJ2-3 | - | TRBV3-1 | many | TGTGCCAGCAGCCAAGGTCTTCGGTTAACAGATACGCAGTATTTT | CASSQGLRLTDTQYF